This T cell receptor beta chain is from a study of blood T cell repertoires in COVID-19. The wider study: The samples span acute and convalescent COVID-19 from the United States, Italy and Spain.

Original processing notes: Reference gene primer amplification gave estimated nucleated cell counts. Profiling relied on immunoSEQ multiplex PCR, and the TCRdb table lists in-frame clones only, not all of them. V, J and clone size reflect that table, while D and trimming were determined from the DNA. The sample shows about 200,000 clones, around nine tenths of them seen only once. Germline V gene data show CDR1 as SNHLY and CDR2 as FYNNEI. Trimming took 6 bases from V and 10 from J, leaving 19 bases between them. The CDR3 runs 15 residues. The sequencing sample was made of peripheral blood. This receptor was taken from a man aged 45-60 years with COVID-19, enrolled during active disease. The V gene is TRBV2, the J gene TRBJ1-6; D possibly corresponds to TRBD1 (5 bases). CDR3 in DNA: TGTGCCAGCAGGGGGGGTACCCCAATGGGGTCACCCCTCCACTTT. This sequence encodes CASRGGTPMGSPLHF. The full variable domain, its missing parts supplied by reference TRBV2 and TRBJ1-6, is EPEVTQTPSHQVTQMGQEVILRCVPISNHLYFYWYRQILGQKVEFLVSFYNNEISEKSEIFDDQFSVERPDGSNFTLKIRSTKLEDSAMYFCASRGGTPMGSPLHFGNGTRLTVT.